The clone carrying this T cell receptor beta chain has a single count. This same CDR3 is encoded by further DNA sequences in the sample. Profiled with immunoSEQ multiplex PCR; TCRdb holds only in-frame clones, not every one. The sample holds about 83,000 clones, roughly 91% seen once. The data originate from a study of control samples from healthy donors and cancer patients. The V end was cut by 5 bases, the J end by 4 bases, with 9 bases between. Germline-derived CDR1 and CDR2 are GTSNPN and SVGIG (reference sequence). This CDR3 spans 12 amino acids. Sequenced material: blood. The chain employs TRBV30 and TRBJ1-5; D call uncertain. This clonotype originated in a man in his fifties in good health. The CDR3: CAWGLNNQPQHF. CDR3 in DNA: TGTGCCTGGGGACTGAATAATCAGCCCCAGCATTTT.